What follows are 13 T cell receptor beta chains derived from one specimen sequenced in a study of blood T cell repertoires in COVID-19. Profiling relied on immunoSEQ multiplex PCR, and the TCRdb table lists in-frame clones only, not all of them. The table shows approximately 70,000 clones, with around 90% occurring only once. The sample was peripheral blood. Receptors originate from a human donor in a cohort sampled during active COVID-19.

This sequence joins TRBV19 and TRBJ2-6; TRBD1 might be the D (6 bases). CDR1 and CDR2 from the germline V gene are LNHDA and SQIVND (reference sequence). The ends were cut back, 7 bases at V and 0 bases at J, with 10 bases in the middle. The CDR3 is 15 residues long. The CDR3 sequence: CASTTQGSGANVLTF. CDR3 nucleotides: TGTGCCAGTACCACACAGGGCTCTGGGGCCAACGTCCTGACTTTC.

This CDR3 reads CASSREGGGNQPQHF. The CDR3 DNA sequence: TGTGCCAGCTCTCGAGAGGGTGGGGGCAATCAGCCCCAGCATTTT. V and J are TRBV18 and TRBJ1-5, with D hard to call. The CDR3 is 15 residues long. Germline CDR1 and CDR2: KGHSH and LQKENI. V was trimmed by 6 bases and J by 2 bases, leaving 14 bases between them. Together with reference TRBV18 and TRBJ1-5, the CDR3 gives the full variable domain: NAGVMQNPRHLVRRRGQEARLRCSPMKGHSHVYWYRQLPEEGLKFMVYLQKENIIDESGMPKERFSAEFPKEGPSILRIQQVVRGDSAAYFCASSREGGGNQPQHFGDGTRLSIL.

The table lists this clone with a count of one. The chain couples TRBV19 to TRBJ1-2; maybe TRBD1 (5 bases). V shed 6 bases and J shed 2 bases, with 19 bases lying between them. Per the germline V gene, CDR1 is LNHDA and CDR2 is SQIVND (reference sequence). This CDR3 has 16 amino acids. The CDR3 protein is CASRKGTGGTNYGYTF. The CDR3 DNA is TGTGCCAGTAGGAAAGGGACGGGGGGGACGAACTATGGCTACACCTTC.

This clone was seen just once. Here the CDR3 DNA reads TGTGCCAGCAGCTTAGGCCAGACAGGGGACGGCTACACCTTC. It translates to CASSLGQTGDGYTF. V gene TRBV7-9 combines with J gene TRBJ1-2; 8 nucleotides match TRBD1. Germline CDR1 and CDR2: SEHNR and FQNEAQ (reference sequence). The CDR3 is made up of 14 amino acids. Trimming removed 1 base from V and 8 bases from J; junction bases left unmatched: 6.

The V gene is TRBV5-5, the J gene TRBJ2-7, with a possible D match to TRBD1 (5 bases). Germline V gene lookup returns CDR1 SGHKS and CDR2 YYEKEE (reference sequence). V was clipped by 0 bases and J by 4 bases, with 11 bases between them. This CDR3 region has 14 residues. The CDR3 DNA sequence: TGTGCCAGCAGCTTGGAGGGGCTAAGTTACGAGCAGTACTTC. Translating gives CASSLEGLSYEQYF.

The V call is TRBV6-5, the J call TRBJ1-6; TRBD1 agrees at 7 bases. The CDR3 totals 15 residues. After removal of 7 bases from V and 7 bases from J, the junction contained 10 bases not matched to a gene. In germline, CDR1 is MNHEY, CDR2 SVGAGI. The CDR3 loop is CASTRGGGDNSPLHF. In DNA, the CDR3 is TGTGCCAGCACCCGAGGAGGGGGCGACAATTCACCCCTCCACTTT.

This clone was detected only a few times. This sequence joins TRBV5-8 and TRBJ2-7, with D possibly being TRBD1 (6 bases). Germline CDR1 reads SGHTS; CDR2 reads YDEGEE. CDR3 size: 13 residues. Trimming took off 0 bases at V and 4 bases at J, with 8 bases between the two ends. The CDR3: CASSLDRAYEQYF. The DNA of the CDR3 is TGTGCCAGCAGCTTGGACAGGGCGTACGAGCAGTACTTC.

The rearrangement joins TRBV7-6 to TRBJ2-1; a weak D match, TRBD1 (5 bases). The V and J ends lost 5 bases and 0 bases respectively, with 14 bases between them. The CDR3 spans 16 residues. The germline V gene has CDR1 SGHVS and CDR2 FNYEAQ. CDR3 loop: CASSGSQGSSYNEQFF. In DNA form, the CDR3 reads TGTGCCAGCAGCGGAAGTCAGGGTAGCTCCTACAATGAGCAGTTCTTC.

The chain uses TRBV21-1 and TRBJ2-3; TRBD2, the table's D call, was not compared with the DNA. TRBV21-1 is a known pseudogene. This CDR3 has 17 residues. The CDR3 nucleotides read TGTGCCAGCAGCACTATTGGACTAGCGGGGCCCACAGATACGCAGTATTTT. This sequence encodes CASSTIGLAGPTDTQYF.

This chain links TRBV25-1 with TRBJ2-5; weak D call: TRBD1 (6 bases). Germline CDR1 and CDR2: MGHDK and SYGVNS. Trimming left V 3 bases short and J 2 bases short, with 13 bases between. The length of the CDR3 is 15 residues. In nucleotides, the CDR3 is TGTGCCAGCAGTGACACATCAGGGGCACAAGAGACCCAGTACTTC. Amino acid sequence: CASSDTSGAQETQYF.

The sample holds a few counts of this clone. The V call is TRBV19, the J call TRBJ1-5; 8 nucleotides align to TRBD1. The V gene end was trimmed by 5 bases and the J gene end by 4 bases; junction bases not matched to a gene: 7. The length of the CDR3 is 15 residues. Germline assignment: CDR1 LNHDA and CDR2 SQIVND (reference sequence). The CDR3 DNA sequence: TGTGCCAGTAGTCTGATCGGACAGGGAAATCAGCCCCAGCATTTT. This translates into CASSLIGQGNQPQHF. Full variable domain (outside the CDR3, taken from reference TRBV19 and TRBJ1-5): DGGITQSPKYLFRKEGQNVTLSCEQNLNHDAMYWYRQDPGQGLRLIYYSQIVNDFQKGDIAEGYSVSREKKESFPLTVTSAQKNPTAFYLCASSLIGQGNQPQHFGDGTRLSIL.

This clone was seen only a few times. J is TRBJ1-2 and V is TRBV19; D is perhaps TRBD1 (5 bases). The germline gives CDR1 LNHDA, CDR2 SQIVND (reference sequence). The CDR3 loop spans 14 amino acids. V gave up 7 bases and J gave up 8 bases, with 20 bases separating them. The CDR3 region is CASTMVGRVGGYTF. DNA of the CDR3: TGTGCCAGTACCATGGTAGGCAGGGTTGGCGGCTACACCTTC.

This chain connects TRBV9 to TRBJ1-3; a possible D gene is TRBD1 (6 bases). The V end lost 4 bases, the J end lost 4 bases, and 12 bases lay between the germline ends. The CDR3 loop spans 14 amino acids. The germline V gene has CDR1 SGDLS and CDR2 YYNGEE. The CDR3 DNA reads TGTGCCAGCAGCCTGGGGACAATCGGAAACACCATATATTTT. This codes for CASSLGTIGNTIYF.